Here is one TCR beta chain with its context. These data are taken from a study of blood T cell repertoires in COVID-19. Study-level information: The origin of the acute and convalescent COVID-19 samples was the United States, Italy and Spain. PBMCs, B-cell-depleted T cells, or T cells provided the cDNA or gDNA that made up the material.

Deletions cut 1 base from V and 3 bases from J, with 16 bases between. CDR3 length: 17 residues. Germline V gene lookup returns CDR1 SGHTA and CDR2 FQGTGA. In the authors' methods: Researchers report that nucleated cell counts were estimated from reference gene primer amplification. Libraries were prepared by immunoSEQ multiplex PCR; TCRdb keeps only in-frame clonotypes and omits some of them. The V and J calls and clone size come from that table; D and trimming were worked out from the DNA. The sample gives about 260,000 clones, around 87% of which show up once; approximately 2.3% is in the top ten.

This clonotype was sampled from a woman aged 50 to 65 with acute or convalescent COVID-19. Sequenced input: peripheral blood. This chain links TRBV7-3 with TRBJ2-1, with D maybe TRBD2 (6 bases). In DNA form, the CDR3 reads TGTGCCAGCAGCTTAATCGGTCCGGGAGCGATCTACAATGAGCAGTTCTTC. It yields the protein CASSLIGPGAIYNEQFF.